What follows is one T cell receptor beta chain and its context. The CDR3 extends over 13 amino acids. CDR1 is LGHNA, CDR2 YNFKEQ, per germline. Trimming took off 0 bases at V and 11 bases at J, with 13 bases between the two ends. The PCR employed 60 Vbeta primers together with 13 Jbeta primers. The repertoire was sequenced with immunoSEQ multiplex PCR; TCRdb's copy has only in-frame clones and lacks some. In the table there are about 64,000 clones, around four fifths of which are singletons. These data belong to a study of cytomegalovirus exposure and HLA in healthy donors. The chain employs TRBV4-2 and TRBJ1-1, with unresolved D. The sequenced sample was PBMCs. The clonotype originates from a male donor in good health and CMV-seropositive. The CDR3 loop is CASSQDSKRSAFF. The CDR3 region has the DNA TGTGCCAGCAGCCAAGATTCGAAGAGGAGCGCTTTCTTT.